These 31 T cell receptor beta chains came from one sample sequenced in a study of blood T cell repertoires in COVID-19. Data came from immunoSEQ multiplex PCR; TCRdb stores just in-frame clones and leaves some out. The sample records some 330,000 clones, just over 85% being singletons. Specimen: PBMCs or T cells enriched from blood (not recorded which). The receptors here all came from a man between 25 and 39 years old who had recovered from COVID-19.

The chain uses TRBV7-9 and TRBJ1-4, with D maybe TRBD1 (6 bases). CDR3 length equals 15 residues. V was pared by 3 bases and J by 7 bases, with 15 bases between. CDR1 is SEHNR and CDR2 is FQNEAQ in the germline V gene (reference sequence). This CDR3 is CASSLTRGGGEKLFF. The DNA of the CDR3 is TGTGCCAGCAGCTTGACGAGGGGAGGGGGTGAAAAACTGTTTTTT.

This chain connects TRBV14 to TRBJ1-5, with D hard to call. CDR1 is SGHDN, CDR2 FVKESK, per germline. Trimming left V 0 bases short and J 3 bases short, with 12 bases between. CDR3 size: 16 residues. CDR3 DNA sequence: TGTGCCAGCAGCCAAGATCGGGGTTGGGACAATCAGCCCCAGCATTTT. It codes for CASSQDRGWDNQPQHF.

The chain joins TRBV27 to TRBJ1-1, with D perhaps TRBD1 (6 bases). Germline values: CDR1 MNHEY, CDR2 SMNVEV (reference sequence). With 10 bases removed from V and 10 bases from J, the gap between germline ends came to 16 bases. This CDR3 contains 11 residues. The CDR3 DNA reads as TGTGCCATCGCACAGGGTTTTTCAGCTTTCTTT. It codes for CAIAQGFSAFF.

The chain uses TRBV28 and TRBJ2-1; D perhaps matches TRBD1 (5 bases). The CDR3 extends over 13 amino acids. The ends were cut back, 6 bases at V and 4 bases at J, with 10 bases in the middle. The germline V gene encodes CDR1 MDHEN and CDR2 SYDVKM. In nucleotides, the CDR3 is TGTGCCAGCAGCCTGACAGATTACAATGAGCAGTTCTTC. This sequence encodes CASSLTDYNEQFF.

The rearrangement uses TRBV29-1 and TRBJ2-1; 7 nucleotides match TRBD1. Germline assignment: CDR1 SQVTM and CDR2 ANQGSEA. V trimming: 4 bases; J trimming: 4 bases; junction bases outside the gene matches: 7. The CDR3 runs to 14 residues. This chain's CDR3 is CSVGPRDSYNEQFF. The CDR3 DNA reads TGCAGCGTTGGGCCCCGGGACAGTTACAATGAGCAGTTCTTC.

Comments on this clone: The same CDR3 can be traced to other DNA sequences in this sample. V usage is TRBV6-2 or TRBV6-3 and J usage is TRBJ2-3; 10 nucleotides align to TRBD2. CDR1 and CDR2 (germline): MNHEY, SVGEGT. Losses at the gene ends were 0 bases for V and 1 base for J; bases not matched to a gene: 1. This CDR3 comprises 16 residues. In DNA, the CDR3 is TGTGCCAGCAGTTACTCCCTAGCGGGGGGCACAGATACGCAGTATTTT. This codes for CASSYSLAGGTDTQYF.

The gene calls are TRBV30 and TRBJ2-7, with D perhaps matching TRBD2 (6 bases). Deletions cut 3 bases from V and 0 bases from J, with 9 bases between. Per the germline V gene, CDR1 is GTSNPN and CDR2 is SVGIG (reference sequence). The CDR3 has 13 amino acids. The chain's CDR3 is CAWSGGDSYEQYF. The CDR3 DNA reads as TGTGCCTGGAGCGGAGGGGACTCCTACGAGCAGTACTTC.

CDR3: CASSLEGSYYTF. The CDR3 DNA reads TGTGCCAGCAGCTTAGAGGGGTCGTACTACACCTTC. V gene TRBV7-9 combines with J gene TRBJ1-2; TRBD1 might be the D (5 bases). Between the trimmed V and J ends, which lost 1 base and 10 bases, there was a span of 10 bases. The CDR3 is made up of 12 amino acids. CDR1 is SEHNR and CDR2 is FQNEAQ in the germline V gene (reference sequence). Variable domain in full (rest from reference TRBV7-9 and TRBJ1-2): DTGVSQNPRHKITKRGQNVTFRCDPISEHNRLYWYRQTLGQGPEFLTYFQNEAQLEKSRLLSDRFSAERPKGSFSTLEIQRTEQGDSAMYLCASSLEGSYYTFGSGTRLTVV.

The chain employs TRBV6-5 and TRBJ2-7; possibly TRBD2 for D (6 bases). This CDR3 contains 15 residues. Germline CDR1 and CDR2: MNHEY and SVGAGI. Trimming pared 1 base from V and 2 bases from J, leaving 12 bases between. This CDR3 reads CASSYLRERTYEQYF. CDR3 nucleotides: TGTGCCAGCAGTTACTTGCGGGAAAGGACCTACGAGCAGTACTTC.

The rearrangement joins TRBV27 to TRBJ1-1, with 8 bases identical to TRBD1. Losses at the gene ends were 8 bases for V and 5 bases for J; bases not matched to a gene: 10. The CDR3 contains 14 residues. Germline V gene sequence: CDR1 MNHEY, CDR2 SMNVEV (reference sequence). This CDR3 reads CASQIDRGGTEAFF. CDR3 DNA sequence: TGTGCCAGCCAAATAGACAGGGGTGGTACTGAAGCTTTCTTT.

This clone occurred a few times. This chain uses TRBV11-2 with TRBJ1-1; 7 bases agree with TRBD1. With V trimmed by 5 bases and J by 2 bases, 2 bases remained unmatched. The CDR3 spans 13 residues. Germline assignment: CDR1 SGHAT and CDR2 FQNNGV. The CDR3 loop reads CASSRQGNTEAFF. Here the CDR3 DNA reads TGTGCCAGCAGCCGACAGGGAAACACTGAAGCTTTCTTT.

The genes are TRBV28 and TRBJ1-3, with 7 bases aligning to TRBD1. Losses at the gene ends were 8 bases for V and 0 bases for J; bases not matched to a gene: 7. CDR1 is MDHEN, CDR2 SYDVKM, per germline. The CDR3 covers 15 residues. This chain's CDR3 is CASGMDRISGNTIYF. CDR3 DNA: TGTGCCAGCGGGATGGACAGGATCTCTGGAAACACCATATATTTT.

In DNA, the CDR3 is TGTGCCAGCAGCCGTAGGACAGGGGGTGCAGATACGCAGTATTTT. This gives the protein CASSRRTGGADTQYF. V gene TRBV3-1 (or the pseudogene TRBV3-2) combines with J gene TRBJ2-3; 10 nucleotides align to TRBD1. The CDR3 runs 15 residues. The germline V gene has CDR1 LGHDT and CDR2 YNNKEL (reference sequence). Germline trimming cut 4 bases from V and 4 bases from J; bases unmatched to any gene: 5.

V and J are TRBV5-1 and TRBJ2-5; no reliable D call. The CDR3 loop spans 13 amino acids. Germline V CDR1 and CDR2: SGHRS, YFSETQ. Trimming cost V 4 bases and J 0 bases, with 7 bases left between them. The CDR3 nucleotides are TGCGCCAGCAGCACCCGGGACCAAGAGACCCAGTACTTC. Protein product: CASSTRDQETQYF.

The J gene is TRBJ1-1, the V gene TRBV15; 8 bases agree with TRBD1. The germline V gene encodes CDR1 LNHNV and CDR2 YYDKDF (reference sequence). Trimming at V came to 4 bases and at J to 4 bases, leaving 5 bases not matched to a gene. This CDR3 contains 14 residues. The CDR3 DNA follows: TGTGCCACCAGCACCCGGACAGGGCCCACTGAAGCTTTCTTT. Amino acids: CATSTRTGPTEAFF.

The rearrangement uses TRBV5-6 and TRBJ2-7; 9 nucleotides align to TRBD1. The junction had 6 bases not matched to a gene; V was cut back by 4 bases and J by 4 bases. The length of the CDR3 is 14 residues. Germline V CDR1 and CDR2: SGHDT, YYEEEE. CDR3 loop: CASSRMDRGYEQYF. The CDR3 DNA reads as TGTGCCAGCAGCCGCATGGACAGGGGTTACGAGCAGTACTTC.

V usage is TRBV25-1 and J usage is TRBJ2-7; 10 bases match TRBD1. V lost 6 bases, J lost 5 bases, and 7 bases stayed unmatched. The length of the CDR3 is 14 residues. Germline-derived CDR1 and CDR2 are MGHDK and SYGVNS. For the CDR3, the DNA is TGTGCCAGCAGACCGGGACAGGGGACCCACGAGCAGTACTTC. Encoded protein: CASRPGQGTHEQYF.

The V call is TRBV5-4, the J call TRBJ1-2; the match to TRBD1 covers 7 bases. Trimming cost V 3 bases and J 1 base; bases outside gene matches: 15. Germline CDR1 is SGHNT and CDR2 is YYREEE (reference sequence). The CDR3 is 18 amino acids. The CDR3 is CASSSLLEQGRHNYGYTF. As DNA, the CDR3 is TGTGCCAGCAGCTCATTACTAGAACAGGGGCGACATAACTATGGCTACACCTTC.

V gene TRBV11-2 combines with J gene TRBJ2-7; D is unclear. In germline, CDR1 is SGHAT, CDR2 FQNNGV. This CDR3 is built from 14 residues. Trimming shortened V by 0 bases and J by 3 bases, and 9 bases separated the two germline ends. The CDR3 region is CASSLDVTDYEQYF. CDR3 nucleotides: TGTGCCAGCAGCTTAGATGTAACAGACTACGAGCAGTACTTC.

This clone was seen only once. The rearrangement links TRBV5-1 to TRBJ1-1; 7 bases are a match to TRBD1. The CDR3 covers 15 residues. CDR1 SGHRS and CDR2 YFSETQ come from the germline V gene. V dropped 0 bases and J dropped 1; count of bases not matched to a gene: 3. The CDR3 here is CASSLGRTGNTEAFF. DNA of the CDR3: TGCGCCAGCAGCTTGGGTAGGACAGGGAACACTGAAGCTTTCTTT.

The chain couples TRBV11-3 to TRBJ2-1; D possibly corresponds to TRBD2 (6 bases). V lost 6 bases and J lost 7, with 13 bases in between. The CDR3 length is 13 residues. The germline V gene has CDR1 SGHNT and CDR2 YENEEA. The CDR3, as DNA: TGTGCCAGCAGAGACGGGACTTATAATGAGCAGTTCTTC. Translating it yields CASRDGTYNEQFF.

The chain employs TRBV10-1 and TRBJ2-1; 10 nucleotides agree with TRBD2. CDR3 length: 13 residues. J lost 10 bases, V lost 5 bases, and 5 bases had no gene match. The germline gives CDR1 WNHNN, CDR2 SYGVQD (reference sequence). As DNA, the CDR3 is TGCGCCAGCAGTAGCGGGGGGGCGGTCGAGCAGTTCTTC. This encodes CASSSGGAVEQFF.

The J gene is TRBJ2-2, the V gene TRBV5-1, with 13 bases identical to TRBD2. The V and J ends lost 0 bases and 0 bases, in that order; junction bases with no gene match: 2. The CDR3 length is 18 residues. Germline values: CDR1 SGHRS, CDR2 YFSETQ. The CDR3 DNA follows: TGCGCCAGCAGCTTGGGGGGACTAGCGGGGACGAACACCGGGGAGCTGTTTTTT. It specifies CASSLGGLAGTNTGELFF.

The V call is TRBV14, the J call TRBJ1-1; TRBD1 agrees at 7 bases. Unmatched junction bases numbered 4, after V lost 2 bases and J lost 10 bases. This CDR3 comprises 12 residues. Germline CDR1 reads SGHDN; CDR2 reads FVKESK. The CDR3 here is CASSQYRTGAFF. Written as DNA, the CDR3 is TGTGCCAGCAGCCAATATCGGACAGGAGCTTTCTTT.

The gene calls are TRBV11-3 and TRBJ2-1; 13 bases align to TRBD2. There are 15 residues in the CDR3. In germline, CDR1 is SGHNT, CDR2 YENEEA. J was trimmed by 9 bases and V by 5 bases; bases with no gene match: 7. CDR3 in DNA: TGTGCCAGCAGCCCATGGACTAGCGGGAGCGGTGAGCAGTTCTTC. Translation: CASSPWTSGSGEQFF.

The chain recombines TRBV21-1 with TRBJ1-2; the D call of TRBD1 is as the table states it, not checked on the DNA. TRBV21-1 is a listed pseudogene. The CDR3 spans 18 residues. The CDR3 reads CASSKAGAEGSLNYGYTF. The CDR3 DNA sequence: TGTGCCAGCAGCAAAGCTGGGGCTGAAGGGTCACTCAACTATGGCTACACCTTC.

The chain couples TRBV19 to TRBJ2-3; D is unclear. The CDR3 covers 12 residues. V dropped 8 bases and J dropped 1 base, with 7 bases sitting between them. CDR1 and CDR2 from the germline V gene are LNHDA and SQIVND (reference sequence). In DNA form, the CDR3 reads TGTGCCAGTGGGCCCCGCACAGATACGCAGTATTTT. This gives the protein CASGPRTDTQYF.

The chain recombines TRBV4-1 with TRBJ1-3, with 10 bases aligning to TRBD1. This CDR3 comprises 22 residues. V shed 4 bases, J shed 4 bases, and the junction held 25 bases outside the gene matches. Germline V lookup: CDR1 MGHRA, CDR2 YSYEKL. In DNA, the CDR3 is TGCGCCAGCAGCCGAACCAACGGCTTATCGGGACAGGGGCGGAAACTAGGAAACACCATATATTTT. Protein sequence: CASSRTNGLSGQGRKLGNTIYF.

V and J are TRBV3-1 (or the pseudogene TRBV3-2) and TRBJ2-6; 11 bases are shared with TRBD1. The J segment lost 2 bases and the V segment lost 4 bases, leaving 7 bases of the junction unmatched. Germline CDR1 is LGHDT and CDR2 is YNNKEL (reference sequence). The CDR3 sequence is 18 residues long. As DNA, the CDR3 is TGTGCCAGCAGCCGGGCCGGGACAGGGGGGACTGGGGCCAACGTCCTGACTTTC. Translation: CASSRAGTGGTGANVLTF.

The chain has TRBV10-3 and TRBJ2-3; 8 bases match TRBD2. Germline V lookup: CDR1 ENHRY, CDR2 SYGVKD. The CDR3 is 16 residues long. The trim removed 2 bases at V and 4 bases at J, leaving 8 bases unmatched. The CDR3 spells CAISEGGAGESDTQYF. CDR3 bases: TGTGCCATCAGTGAGGGGGGAGCGGGAGAATCAGATACGCAGTATTTT.

In DNA form, the CDR3 reads TGTGCCAGCAGCTTGGGAGGGGGCGCATGGCAGCCCCAGCATTTT. Translating it yields CASSLGGGAWQPQHF. V gene TRBV5-6 combines with J gene TRBJ1-5; TRBD1 matches 7 bases. The CDR3 length is 15 residues. Unmatched junction bases numbered 7, after V lost 0 bases and J lost 7 bases. Per the germline V gene, CDR1 is SGHDT and CDR2 is YYEEEE.